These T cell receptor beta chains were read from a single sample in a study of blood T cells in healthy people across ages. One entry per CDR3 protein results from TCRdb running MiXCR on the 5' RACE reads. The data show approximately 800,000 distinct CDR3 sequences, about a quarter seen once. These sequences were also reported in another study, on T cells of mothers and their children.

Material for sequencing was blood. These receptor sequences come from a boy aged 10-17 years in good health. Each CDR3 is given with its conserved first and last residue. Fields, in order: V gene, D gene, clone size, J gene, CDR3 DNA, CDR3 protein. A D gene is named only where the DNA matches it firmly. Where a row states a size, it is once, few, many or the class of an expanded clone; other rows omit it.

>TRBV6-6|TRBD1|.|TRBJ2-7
TGTGCCAGCAGTTACCCCGGACAGGGTACCTACGAGCAGTACTTC
CASSYPGQGTYEQYF
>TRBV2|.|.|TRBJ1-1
TGTGCCAGCAGTGACGGAGTGGCTTTCTTT
CASSDGVAFF
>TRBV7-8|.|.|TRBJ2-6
TGTGCCAGCAGCTTAGTCCTGGCCACCTACTCTGGGGCCAACGTCCTGACTTTC
CASSLVLATYSGANVLTF
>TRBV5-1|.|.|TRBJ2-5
TGCGCCAGCAGCTTGGCCAGTGACCAAGAGACCCAGTACTTC
CASSLASDQETQYF
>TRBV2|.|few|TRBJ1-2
TGTGCCAGCAGTGAAGGGGGCTGGGTTCGGGGGTACTATGGCTACACCTTC
CASSEGGWVRGYYGYTF
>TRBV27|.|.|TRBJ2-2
TGTGCCAGCAGTTTTGGCAGGGCGGGCGGGGAGCTGTTTTTT
CASSFGRAGGELFF
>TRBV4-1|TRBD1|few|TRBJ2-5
TGCGCCAGCAGCCGAGATAGGGGGCCCCAAGAGACCCAGTACTTC
CASSRDRGPQETQYF
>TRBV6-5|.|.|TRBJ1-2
TGTGCCAGCAGGGACGGGGGTAACTATGGCTACACCTTC
CASRDGGNYGYTF
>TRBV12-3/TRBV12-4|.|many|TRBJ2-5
TGTGCCAGCAGCCGGGGACGGTCCCAAGAGACCCAGTACTTC
CASSRGRSQETQYF
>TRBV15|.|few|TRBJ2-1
TGTGCCACCAGCAGAGATGCCCTTTCAGGGAGGGAGCAGTTCTTC
CATSRDALSGREQFF
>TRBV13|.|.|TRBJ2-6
TGTGCCAGCAGCTTAAACGTGGGGGCTGGGGCCAACGTCCTGACTTTC
CASSLNVGAGANVLTF
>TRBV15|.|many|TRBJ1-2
TGTGCCACCAGCAGAGGAATGGTGACAGCTGGCTACACCTTC
CATSRGMVTAGYTF
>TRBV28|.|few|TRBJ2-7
TGTGCCAGCAGGAGGGACCGGCGCCCCTACGAGCAGTACTTC
CASRRDRRPYEQYF
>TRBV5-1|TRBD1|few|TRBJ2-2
TGCGCCAGCAGCACTGGGACAGGCCTGAACACCGGGGAGCTGTTTTTT
CASSTGTGLNTGELFF
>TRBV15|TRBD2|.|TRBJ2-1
TGTGCCACCAGCAGAAGGTCCCTCGCTAGCGGACCTACTGAGCAGTTCTTC
CATSRRSLASGPTEQFF
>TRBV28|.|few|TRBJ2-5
TGTGCCAGCTCTGGAGGGGGCACGGGGGACGAGACCCAGTACTTC
CASSGGGTGDETQYF